What follows are 27 T cell receptor beta chains derived from one specimen sequenced in a study of T cell responses to AZD1222 COVID-19 vaccine. Generated by immunoSEQ multiplex PCR, the TCRdb table keeps only in-frame clones and is missing some. In the table there are more than 85,000 clones, roughly 89% of which are singletons. The sequences come from peripheral blood, collected 28 days after the second AZD1222 dose. The source is an adult who received the AZD1222 COVID-19 vaccine.

The chain employs TRBV7-8 and TRBJ2-1, with 7 bases aligning to TRBD2. V lost 4 bases to trimming and J lost 4 bases; unmatched junction nucleotides: 7. In germline, CDR1 is SGHVS, CDR2 FQNEAQ. This CDR3 region has 15 residues. The CDR3 spells CASSSPGLTYNEQFF. For the CDR3, the DNA is TGTGCCAGCAGCTCCCCGGGACTAACATACAATGAGCAGTTCTTC. Combining the CDR3 with reference TRBV7-8 and TRBJ2-1 gives the whole variable domain GAGVSQSPRYKVAKRGQDVALRCDPISGHVSLFWYQQALGQGPEFLTYFQNEAQLDKSGLPSDRFFAERPEGSVSTLKIQRTQQEDSAVYLCASSSPGLTYNEQFFGPGTRLTVL.

The chain couples TRBV15 to TRBJ2-5; D possibly matches TRBD1 or TRBD2 (5 bases each). Trimming shortened V by 9 bases and J by 5 bases, and 19 bases separated the two germline ends. The CDR3 is 14 amino acids. CDR1 and CDR2 (germline): LNHNV, YYDKDF (reference sequence). In DNA, the CDR3 is TGTGCCACGAGAACGGGGAGAGGGGCGGAGACCCAGTACTTC. This translates into CATRTGRGAETQYF.

V and J are TRBV3-1 (or the pseudogene TRBV3-2) and TRBJ2-2, with 7 bases aligning to TRBD1. The CDR3 has 16 residues. Germline V CDR1 and CDR2: LGHDT, YNNKEL (reference sequence). The V gene end was trimmed by 4 bases and the J gene end by 0 bases; junction bases not matched to a gene: 5. The CDR3 spells CASSPLDRANTGELFF. CDR3 in DNA: TGTGCCAGCAGCCCCTTAGACAGGGCGAACACCGGGGAGCTGTTTTTT.

J is TRBJ2-3 and V is TRBV4-2; D unclear. The V and J ends lost 1 base and 4 bases respectively, with 6 bases between them. This CDR3 has 13 residues. Per germline, CDR1 LGHNA and CDR2 YNFKEQ. CDR3 sequence (DNA): TGTGCCAGCAGCCAAGTCCCGGCAGATACGCAGTATTTT. Residues: CASSQVPADTQYF.

This sequence joins TRBV5-4 and TRBJ2-5, with 11 bases that match TRBD2. This CDR3 contains 15 residues. The ends lost 0 bases at V and 9 bases at J; junction bases unmatched: 7. The germline gives CDR1 SGHNT, CDR2 YYREEE (reference sequence). The CDR3 reads CASSLALAGGGSQYF. The DNA of the CDR3 is TGTGCCAGCAGCTTGGCCCTAGCGGGGGGAGGGTCCCAGTACTTC. Filled out from reference TRBV5-4 and TRBJ2-5, the complete variable domain reads ETGVTQSPTHLIKTRGQQVTLRCSSQSGHNTVSWYQQALGQGPQFIFQYYREEENGRGNFPPRFSGLQFPNYSSELNVNALELDDSALYLCASSLALAGGGSQYFGPGTRLLVL.

The chain combines TRBV5-1 with TRBJ2-5, with 7 bases that match TRBD2. CDR3 length: 16 amino acids. CDR1 SGHRS and CDR2 YFSETQ come from the germline V gene. V gave up 7 bases and J gave up 0 bases; unmatched junction bases: 12. For the CDR3, the DNA is TGCGCCAGCCACACCTCGGGGGGAGGTTACCAAGAGACCCAGTACTTC. Amino acid sequence: CASHTSGGGYQETQYF. Looking up the rest from reference TRBV5-1 and TRBJ2-5 gives the full variable domain: KAGVTQTPRYLIKTRGQQVTLSCSPISGHRSVSWYQQTPGQGLQFLFEYFSETQRNKGNFPGRFSGRQFSNSRSEMNVSTLELGDSALYLCASHTSGGGYQETQYFGPGTRLLVL.

The CDR3 DNA is TGTGCCAGCAGCTTTCAGGGGATCTACGAGCAGTACTTC. Amino acid sequence: CASSFQGIYEQYF. V gene TRBV7-2 combines with J gene TRBJ2-7; D may be TRBD1 (6 bases). This CDR3 has 13 amino acids. Looked up from germline, CDR1 is SGHTA and CDR2 is FQGNSA. Trimming pared 3 bases from V and 3 bases from J, leaving 9 bases between.

This CDR3 reads CASSYSYGQPQHF. The CDR3 bases are TGTGCCAGCAGTTACTCGTACGGTCAGCCCCAGCATTTT. V usage is TRBV6-5 and J usage is TRBJ1-5; D remains unclear. This CDR3 has 13 residues. Germline-derived CDR1 and CDR2 are MNHEY and SVGAGI. V shed 0 bases and J shed 6 bases, with 6 bases lying between them.

The chain employs TRBV4-3 and TRBJ1-3; D gene uncertain. V was shortened by 1 base and J by 2 bases, with 12 bases between the two germline ends. In germline, CDR1 is LGHNA, CDR2 YSLEER. This CDR3 has 16 amino acids. The CDR3 DNA reads as TGCGCCAGCAGCCAAGTTGTAGGCGTAGCTGGAAACACCATATATTTT. Its translation is CASSQVVGVAGNTIYF.

The DNA for the CDR3 is TGTGCCAGCAGCCCTCCAGGGGGCTTGAGGAATCAGCCCCAGCATTTT. It specifies CASSPPGGLRNQPQHF. The chain employs TRBV6-2 or TRBV6-3 and TRBJ1-5; 8 nucleotides agree with TRBD1. With 6 bases clipped from V and 4 bases from J, the junction kept 11 bases outside the gene matches. The length of the CDR3 is 16 residues. CDR1 and CDR2 from the germline V gene are MNHEY and SVGEGT.

The chain employs TRBV5-1 and TRBJ2-2; D is unresolved. Germline V gene lookup returns CDR1 SGHRS and CDR2 YFSETQ. Trimming cost V 0 bases and J 5 bases, with 11 bases left between them. This CDR3 has 15 amino acids. The CDR3 spells CASSLGPLETGELFF. The DNA for the CDR3 is TGCGCCAGCAGCTTGGGTCCCCTCGAAACCGGGGAGCTGTTTTTT.

This clone appeared once. This chain links TRBV7-3 with TRBJ2-3; D gene ambiguous. This CDR3 spans 14 amino acids. Germline V gene sequence: CDR1 SGHTA, CDR2 FQGTGA. Trimming took off 5 bases at V and 3 bases at J, with 12 bases between the two ends. CDR3 loop: CASSHGRATDTQYF. The CDR3 DNA reads as TGTGCCAGCAGCCACGGTAGAGCGACAGATACGCAGTATTTT.

This clone was seen once. This chain connects TRBV5-6 to TRBJ1-2; D gene unclear. CDR3 length: 15 residues. Germline V gene data show CDR1 as SGHDT and CDR2 as YYEEEE. V was cut by 1 base and J by 4 bases, with 14 bases left in between. The CDR3 loop is CASSLFEGRLYGYTF. The CDR3 bases are TGTGCCAGCAGCTTGTTTGAGGGCCGGCTCTATGGCTACACCTTC.

This chain connects TRBV11-3 to TRBJ2-7; tentatively, D is TRBD1 (7 bases). Trimming left V 4 bases short and J 0 bases short, with 13 bases between. This CDR3 spans 15 amino acids. Germline CDR1 reads SGHNT; CDR2 reads YENEEA. CDR3 region: CASSYGGDSSYEQYF. The DNA for the CDR3 is TGTGCCAGCAGCTATGGAGGGGACAGCTCCTACGAGCAGTACTTC.

This clone turned up a few times. The chain carries TRBV7-2 and TRBJ1-1; D remains unclear. Trimming took 2 bases from V and 11 from J, leaving 18 bases between them. Germline CDR1 and CDR2: SGHTA and FQGNSA. This CDR3 has 14 amino acids. Written as DNA, the CDR3 is TGTGCCAGCAGCTTACCGGGCGGAGTCGGCGGTGCTTTCTTT. This gives the protein CASSLPGGVGGAFF.

This chain links TRBV5-1 with TRBJ1-2; 9 nucleotides match TRBD1. Germline lookup yields CDR1 SGHRS and CDR2 YFSETQ. V was clipped by 1 base and J by 5 bases; unmatched bases: 3. The CDR3 loop spans 14 amino acids. The CDR3, as DNA: TGCGCCAGCAGCTTGCAAGGGACAGGGTATGGCTACACCTTC. Translated: CASSLQGTGYGYTF.

The chain links TRBV27 to TRBJ1-5; D gene uncertain. The germline V gene encodes CDR1 MNHEY and CDR2 SMNVEV (reference sequence). V lost 10 bases, J lost 4 bases, and 11 bases lay in between. CDR3 size: 12 residues. CDR3 sequence reads: CATPYPNQPQHF. CDR3 in DNA: TGTGCCACCCCCTATCCGAATCAGCCCCAGCATTTT.

CDR3: CASSLAAVSNSPLHF. The CDR3 nucleotides read TGTGCCAGCAGCTTAGCTGCGGTTTCCAATTCACCCCTCCACTTT. This chain uses TRBV7-8 with TRBJ1-6, with D uncertain. Looked up from germline, CDR1 is SGHVS and CDR2 is FQNEAQ. The V end lost 0 bases, the J end lost 7 bases, and 10 bases lay between the germline ends. This CDR3 contains 15 residues.

The chain recombines TRBV10-3 with TRBJ2-2, with 10 positions matching TRBD2. The CDR3 consists of 15 residues. After removal of 5 bases from V and 3 bases from J, the junction contained 3 bases not matched to a gene. Germline values: CDR1 ENHRY, CDR2 SYGVKD. The chain's CDR3 is CAISPTSGDTGELFF. The DNA for the CDR3 is TGTGCCATCAGTCCAACTAGCGGGGACACCGGGGAGCTGTTTTTT.

The chain recombines TRBV7-2 with TRBJ2-1; D is possibly TRBD2 (5 bases). Between the trimmed V and J ends, which lost 2 bases and 4 bases, there was a span of 18 bases. The CDR3 spans 17 residues. Looked up from germline, CDR1 is SGHTA and CDR2 is FQGNSA. The CDR3 DNA is TGTGCCAGCAGCTTACTACCGTCTGCGGAGGAGTACAATGAGCAGTTCTTC. Amino acids: CASSLLPSAEEYNEQFF.

This chain joins TRBV5-1 and TRBJ2-3, with unresolved D. Per the germline V gene, CDR1 is SGHRS and CDR2 is YFSETQ. Trimming pared 5 bases from V and 2 bases from J, leaving 12 bases between. The CDR3 extends over 14 amino acids. CDR3 coding DNA: TGCGCCAGCAGGCTCGACAAGCCCACAGATACGCAGTATTTT. It codes for CASRLDKPTDTQYF.

The genes are TRBV25-1 and TRBJ2-5; D uncertain. The CDR3 has 13 amino acids. The germline gives CDR1 MGHDK, CDR2 SYGVNS. Trimming left V 0 bases short and J 4 bases short, with 6 bases between. DNA of the CDR3: TGTGCCAGCAGTGAATACGGTCGAGAGACCCAGTACTTC. Amino acid sequence: CASSEYGRETQYF.

CDR3 loop: CARKGATVEAFF. The CDR3 DNA is TGTGCCAGAAAGGGGGCTACGGTTGAAGCTTTCTTT. The chain couples TRBV2 to TRBJ1-1; 7 bases match TRBD1. The V gene's germline CDR1 is SNHLY and CDR2 FYNNEI. V trimming: 9 bases; J trimming: 7 bases; junction bases outside the gene matches: 8. This CDR3 has 12 amino acids.

V is TRBV10-2 and J is TRBJ2-1; D is possibly TRBD2 (6 bases). Germline loops: CDR1 WSHSY, CDR2 SAAADI. V shed 7 bases and J shed 0 bases, with 16 bases lying between them. The CDR3 is made up of 16 amino acids. In DNA form, the CDR3 reads TGCGCCAGCATCGGCGTTGGGAGGAGCTCCTACAATGAGCAGTTCTTC. Amino acid sequence: CASIGVGRSSYNEQFF.

CDR3 residues: CASSLGGRGNEAFF. CDR3 in DNA: TGTGCCAGCAGCTTGGGAGGGCGAGGTAATGAAGCTTTCTTT. The chain employs TRBV5-5 and TRBJ1-1; D is undetermined. The V gene lost 0 bases and the J gene lost 7 bases, with 13 bases spanning the gap. Germline assignment: CDR1 SGHKS and CDR2 YYEKEE (reference sequence). The CDR3 loop spans 14 amino acids.

The chain carries TRBV5-4 and TRBJ1-4; D uncertain. Germline CDR1 and CDR2: SGHNT and YYREEE (reference sequence). The CDR3 spans 14 residues. V lost 5 bases and J 7 bases, leaving 15 bases between the germline ends. The CDR3 region has the DNA TGTGCCAGCAGTCGGGGTGGGCTCAGTGAAAAACTGTTTTTT. Protein sequence: CASSRGGLSEKLFF.

This clone occurred a few times. The chain recombines TRBV4-3 with TRBJ1-4; D might be TRBD1 (6 bases). CDR3 length: 15 residues. CDR1 and CDR2 from the germline V gene are LGHNA and YSLEER. The V end lost 1 base, the J end lost 0 bases, and 6 bases lay between the germline ends. The CDR3 nucleotides read TGCGCCAGCAGCCAAGGGACAGCAACTAATGAAAAACTGTTTTTT. As protein: CASSQGTATNEKLFF.